This TCR beta chain was identified during a study of blood T cell repertoires in COVID-19. As for the study in general: Samples representing acute and convalescent COVID-19 were sourced from the United States, Italy and Spain. The analysed material was cDNA or gDNA that came from T cells, B-cell-depleted T cells, or PBMCs.

This CDR3 spans 13 amino acids. Per the study methods: From reference gene primer amplification, estimates of nucleated cell counts were derived. Clones were read by immunoSEQ multiplex PCR, and TCRdb kept only the in-frame ones, dropping some. V and J calls and clone size are copied from that table; D and trimming were computed from the DNA. The data contain fewer than 150,000 clones, approximately 86% of them singletons. This receptor was identified in a human donor in a cohort sampled during active COVID-19. The rearrangement links TRBV21-1 to TRBJ1-5; the D call of TRBD1 is as the table states it, not checked on the DNA. TRBV21-1 is a listed pseudogene. The sample was peripheral blood. The CDR3 spells CARRQFLNQPQHF. The CDR3 bases are TGTGCCAGAAGACAGTTCCTTAATCAGCCCCAGCATTTT.